Detailed here is one T cell receptor beta chain. Its matching antigen is unknown. Genomic DNA acted as the template from which TCR beta VDJ combination and CDR3 sequence profiling were carried out. In TCRdb, the reads were re-called with MiXCR into one record per CDR3 protein. The sample lists 200,000 or so distinct CDR3 sequences, approximately 65% occurring once. With V trimmed by 0 bases and J by 3 bases, 4 bases remained unmatched. This CDR3 spans 16 amino acids. Sequenced patients had shown CD8+CD57+ cell expansion by flow cytometry. In all patients, the disease was severe acquired aplastic anemia. The data originate from a study of CD8+CD57+ T cells in acquired aplastic anemia. At the level of the study: Sorted CD4+ and CD8+ cells gave an average of approximately 3 ug of DNA.

Study findings and constraints: The study identified around 28 CD8+ CDR3 sequences shared by patients and controls. The CD8+ Simpson's diversity of patients and controls was not significantly different.

Sequencing used sorted CD4+, CD8+, or CD8+CD57+ T cells (not recorded which) from PBMCs. The chain joins TRBV12-3 or TRBV12-4 to TRBJ2-5, with TRBD2 identical over 10 bases. The origin of this receptor is a human donor with aplastic anemia. The CDR3 region is CASSLAIGTSEETQYF. Here the CDR3 DNA reads TGTGCCAGCAGTTTAGCGATCGGGACTAGCGAAGAGACCCAGTACTTC.